The next 5 T cell receptor beta chains were all read from a single sample in a study of shared clonotypes between healthy human individuals. TCRdb's copy holds only in-frame clones and misses some; the assay was immunoSEQ multiplex PCR. The table includes millions of clones, roughly 95% detected once. Sequencing was carried out using naive CD4+ T cells sorted from blood. Stated subset: CD45RA+ positively selected. Receptor source: a man aged 18-30 years in good health.

In DNA, the CDR3 is TGTGCCAGCAGTGAATTACCGACAGGCATGAACACTGAAGCTTTCTTT. It codes for CASSELPTGMNTEAFF. V and J are TRBV6-1 and TRBJ1-1, with D possibly matching TRBD1 (6 bases). The length of the CDR3 is 16 residues. V was clipped by 2 bases and J by 0 bases, with 13 bases between them. The germline gives CDR1 MNHNS, CDR2 SASEGT.

The V gene is TRBV18, the J gene TRBJ1-2; no definite D call. The CDR3 runs to 14 residues. V dropped 3 bases and J dropped 4 bases, with 12 bases sitting between them. CDR1 and CDR2 (germline): KGHSH, LQKENI. The CDR3 here is CASSPGDGVYGYTF. The CDR3 DNA is TGTGCCAGCTCACCGGGAGACGGAGTCTATGGCTACACCTTC. The variable domain in full, with the rest retrieved from reference TRBV18 and TRBJ1-2, is NAGVMQNPRHLVRRRGQEARLRCSPMKGHSHVYWYRQLPEEGLKFMVYLQKENIIDESGMPKERFSAEFPKEGPSILRIQQVVRGDSAAYFCASSPGDGVYGYTFGSGTRLTVV.

This CDR3 is CASSFQGMNTEAFF. The DNA of the CDR3 is TGTGCCAGCAGCTTTCAGGGTATGAACACTGAAGCTTTCTTT. The chain employs TRBV7-2 and TRBJ1-1; TRBD1 might be the D (5 bases). Germline CDR1 reads SGHTA; CDR2 reads FQGNSA. The V end lost 3 bases, the J end lost 0 bases, and 8 bases lay between the germline ends. The CDR3 runs to 14 residues.

This clone is a singleton in its sample. The chain combines TRBV10-1 with TRBJ2-1, with TRBD2 identical over 12 bases. The CDR3 extends over 15 amino acids. V trimming: 4 bases; J trimming: 10 bases; junction bases outside the gene matches: 8. Germline V gives CDR1 WNHNN, CDR2 SYGVQD (reference sequence). CDR3 protein: CASSGPGLAGWEQFF. The CDR3 region has the DNA TGCGCCAGCAGTGGACCGGGACTAGCGGGTTGGGAGCAGTTCTTC.

V is TRBV6-5 and J is TRBJ2-1; 8 nucleotides align to TRBD1. V shed 5 bases, J shed 7 bases, and the junction held 4 bases outside the gene matches. There are 13 residues in the CDR3. Looked up from germline, CDR1 is MNHEY and CDR2 is SVGAGI. The CDR3 nucleotides read TGTGCCAGCAGTGAGGACAGGGTTAATGAGCAGTTCTTC. Protein sequence: CASSEDRVNEQFF.